Listed here are 21 T cell receptor beta chains from one sample, sequenced in a study of cytomegalovirus exposure and HLA in healthy donors. The PCR ran on 60 Vbeta and 13 Jbeta primers. Assay: immunoSEQ multiplex PCR; the TCRdb copy retains only in-frame clones and omits some. The sample holds around 70,000 clones. Sequenced input: PBMCs. The origin of the receptors is a boy younger than 18 in good health and CMV-seronegative.

The gene calls are TRBV2 and TRBJ2-5; D is undetermined. Deletions cut 7 bases from V and 1 base from J, with 16 bases between. CDR3 length: 15 residues. CDR1 and CDR2 from the germline V gene are SNHLY and FYNNEI. DNA for the CDR3: TGTGCCAGCATTACTGCCGGTGCGGTCCAAGAGACCCAGTACTTC. Protein product: CASITAGAVQETQYF.

This chain links TRBV9 with TRBJ2-7; 7 bases align to TRBD2. The CDR3 consists of 14 residues. V lost 2 bases, J lost 5 bases, and 7 bases stayed unmatched. The germline V gene encodes CDR1 SGDLS and CDR2 YYNGEE. This chain's CDR3 is CASSVGGSIDEQYF. CDR3 sequence (DNA): TGTGCCAGCAGCGTCGGCGGGAGCATCGACGAGCAGTACTTC.

The chain combines TRBV5-1 with TRBJ1-1; D is possibly TRBD1 (5 bases). Germline V lookup: CDR1 SGHRS, CDR2 YFSETQ. Trimming left V 0 bases short and J 1 base short, with 10 bases between. The CDR3 sequence is 15 residues long. CDR3 sequence (DNA): TGCGCCAGCAGCTTGGAACCCGGGGGGAACACTGAAGCTTTCTTT. Translated, it gives CASSLEPGGNTEAFF.

V gene TRBV6-4 combines with J gene TRBJ1-2; D remains unclear. V lost 3 bases and J lost 8, with 19 bases in between. The CDR3 spans 15 residues. Germline CDR1 MRHNA, CDR2 SNTAGT. In DNA form, the CDR3 reads TGTGCCAGCAGTGATGACGCGGGGTATGGTCGCGGCTACACCTTC. It translates to CASSDDAGYGRGYTF.

This chain connects TRBV29-1 to TRBJ1-1, with 9 bases matching TRBD1. This CDR3 has 13 amino acids. After removal of 5 bases from V and 7 bases from J, the junction contained 8 bases not matched to a gene. Germline CDR1 and CDR2: SQVTM and ANQGSEA. The chain's CDR3 is CSVSKTGGNEAFF. In DNA, the CDR3 is TGCAGCGTTTCAAAGACAGGGGGGAATGAAGCTTTCTTT.

The V gene is TRBV6-1, the J gene TRBJ1-5; 7 bases fit TRBD1. CDR3 length: 14 residues. Germline lookup yields CDR1 MNHNS and CDR2 SASEGT. V shed 4 bases, J shed 4 bases, and the junction held 4 bases outside the gene matches. The CDR3 DNA follows: TGTGCCAGCAGTGGGGGGACAGCGAATCAGCCCCAGCATTTT. It yields the protein CASSGGTANQPQHF.

J is TRBJ1-5 and V is TRBV11-2, with TRBD1 identical over 7 bases. Trimming took 5 bases from V and 1 from J; bases not matched to a gene: 5. The CDR3 has 15 amino acids. From germline, CDR1 is SGHAT and CDR2 FQNNGV. CDR3 nucleotides: TGTGCCAGCAGCCCCGGGACAGCCAGCAATCAGCCCCAGCATTTT. Amino acids: CASSPGTASNQPQHF.

The V and J genes are TRBV18 and TRBJ2-2; D is perhaps TRBD1 (5 bases). CDR1 and CDR2 from the germline V gene are KGHSH and LQKENI. The CDR3 covers 14 residues. Trimming removed 3 bases at V and 2 bases at J, with 7 bases between. The CDR3 DNA sequence: TGTGCCAGCTCACCCACAGGAAACACCGGGGAGCTGTTTTTT. As protein: CASSPTGNTGELFF.

The chain combines TRBV29-1 with TRBJ2-3; the match to TRBD1 covers 7 bases. The germline CDR1 and CDR2 sequences are SQVTM and ANQGSEA. Trimming removed 2 bases from V and 1 base from J; junction bases left unmatched: 12. The CDR3 runs to 17 residues. CDR3 DNA: TGCAGCGTTGAATCCGGCGGTAGCCAGGGGGGCACAGATACGCAGTATTTT. Amino acids: CSVESGGSQGGTDTQYF.

In DNA form, the CDR3 reads TGCGCCAGCAGCCAAGATGGGAGGGGAGCAGATACGCAGTATTTT. As protein: CASSQDGRGADTQYF. The J gene is TRBJ2-3, the V gene TRBV4-1; 7 nucleotides match TRBD2. V dropped 0 bases and J dropped 4; count of bases not matched to a gene: 4. The CDR3 covers 15 residues. Germline-derived CDR1 and CDR2 are MGHRA and YSYEKL.

The chain has TRBV7-9 and TRBJ2-5; 8 bases align to TRBD1. J was trimmed by 3 bases and V by 6 bases; bases with no gene match: 9. CDR1 SEHNR and CDR2 FQNEAQ come from the germline V gene (reference sequence). This CDR3 spans 15 amino acids. CDR3 region: CASRRSGGGEETQYF. The CDR3 nucleotides are TGTGCCAGCAGAAGATCAGGGGGCGGAGAAGAGACCCAGTACTTC.

The chain employs TRBV5-1 and TRBJ2-1; 8 bases align to TRBD1. Germline-derived CDR1 and CDR2 are SGHRS and YFSETQ. The length of the CDR3 is 17 residues. With V trimmed by 4 bases and J by 1 base, 10 bases remained unmatched. This CDR3 is CASSIPRGRGSYNEQFF. The CDR3 DNA sequence: TGCGCCAGCAGCATCCCCAGGGGGCGCGGATCCTACAATGAGCAGTTCTTC.

This rearrangement joins TRBV19 to TRBJ2-2; tentatively, D is TRBD1 (6 bases). Deletions cut 4 bases from V and 5 bases from J, with 8 bases between. Germline CDR1 is LNHDA and CDR2 is SQIVND (reference sequence). CDR3 length: 13 residues. The CDR3 region is CASSTQGTGELFF. In DNA, the CDR3 is TGTGCCAGTAGTACACAGGGAACCGGGGAGCTGTTTTTT.

The chain couples TRBV7-2 to TRBJ2-5; D ambiguous. The germline gives CDR1 SGHTA, CDR2 FQGNSA. V was cut by 2 bases and J by 2 bases, with 15 bases left in between. There are 16 residues in the CDR3. The CDR3 sequence is CASSLSLLNWQETQYF. The CDR3 nucleotides are TGTGCCAGCAGCTTATCCCTGCTAAATTGGCAAGAGACCCAGTACTTC.

The V call is TRBV19, the J call TRBJ1-2; D is uncertain. The V and J ends lost 1 base and 4 bases respectively, with 10 bases between them. In germline, CDR1 is LNHDA, CDR2 SQIVND (reference sequence). CDR3 size: 14 residues. The CDR3 region is CASSIGGDAYGYTF. CDR3 coding DNA: TGTGCCAGTAGTATAGGCGGGGATGCCTATGGCTACACCTTC.

The CDR3 loop is CASSAGTGDEKLFF. In DNA form, the CDR3 reads TGTGCCAGCAGTGCCGGGACAGGGGACGAAAAACTGTTTTTT. V is TRBV2 and J is TRBJ1-4; 10 positions agree with TRBD1. Per the germline V gene, CDR1 is SNHLY and CDR2 is FYNNEI. V was pared by 4 bases and J by 8 bases, with 4 bases of the junction left unmatched. The CDR3 sequence is 14 residues long. Filled out from reference TRBV2 and TRBJ1-4, the complete variable domain reads EPEVTQTPSHQVTQMGQEVILRCVPISNHLYFYWYRQILGQKVEFLVSFYNNEISEKSEIFDDQFSVERPDGSNFTLKIRSTKLEDSAMYFCASSAGTGDEKLFFGSGTQLSVL.

CDR3 in DNA: TGCGCCAGCAGCTTGACAGGGGCTAGCACAGATACGCAGTATTTT. This gives the protein CASSLTGASTDTQYF. The V call is TRBV5-1, the J call TRBJ2-3; 7 bases fit TRBD1. Trimming removed 1 base from V and 0 bases from J; junction bases left unmatched: 2. The germline V gene has CDR1 SGHRS and CDR2 YFSETQ. The CDR3 totals 15 residues.

The chain has TRBV5-6 and TRBJ2-7; 7 bases map to TRBD1. CDR3 length: 15 amino acids. Germline CDR1 SGHDT, CDR2 YYEEEE. After removal of 2 bases from V and 3 bases from J, the junction contained 8 bases not matched to a gene. CDR3 nucleotide sequence: TGTGCCAGCAGCTTAACCGGGACAGTATACTACGAGCAGTACTTC. It is translated as CASSLTGTVYYEQYF. The variable domain in full, with the rest retrieved from reference TRBV5-6 and TRBJ2-7, is DAGVTQSPTHLIKTRGQQVTLRCSPKSGHDTVSWYQQALGQGPQFIFQYYEEEERQRGNFPDRFSGHQFPNYSSELNVNALLLGDSALYLCASSLTGTVYYEQYFGPGTRLTVT.

This chain joins TRBV7-3 and TRBJ2-5; 7 bases agree with TRBD2. This CDR3 has 13 amino acids. Trimming cost V 5 bases and J 2 bases; bases outside gene matches: 2. CDR1 and CDR2 from the germline V gene are SGHTA and FQGTGA. The CDR3 loop reads CASSGGVQETQYF. The CDR3 DNA reads TGTGCCAGCAGCGGGGGGGTTCAAGAGACCCAGTACTTC.

V and J are TRBV30 and TRBJ1-4; D remains unclear. Trimming shortened V by 3 bases and J by 6 bases, and 11 bases separated the two germline ends. The CDR3 is made up of 13 amino acids. The V gene's germline CDR1 is GTSNPN and CDR2 SVGIG (reference sequence). CDR3 in amino acids: CAWSGGPHEKLFF. The CDR3 DNA reads as TGTGCCTGGAGCGGAGGCCCGCATGAAAAACTGTTTTTT.

The chain carries TRBV5-4 and TRBJ2-7; 8 bases agree with TRBD2. Looked up from germline, CDR1 is SGHNT and CDR2 is YYREEE (reference sequence). V lost 4 bases, J lost 2 bases, and 8 bases stayed unmatched. The CDR3 length is 15 residues. The CDR3 sequence is CASSNSGTRTYEQYF. For the CDR3, the DNA is TGTGCCAGCAGCAATTCCGGGACTAGGACCTACGAGCAGTACTTC.